The T cell receptor beta chain under discussion was sequenced for a study of OX40 agonist ivuxolimab in advanced cancers. Overall study context: Age averaged about 60 years (range about 23 to 80), and 70% to 85% were male.

V trimming: 6 bases; J trimming: 4 bases; junction bases outside the gene matches: 5. Germline values: CDR1 MNHNY, CDR2 SVGAGI (reference sequence). The CDR3 totals 14 residues. Libraries were prepared by immunoSEQ multiplex PCR; TCRdb keeps only in-frame clonotypes and omits some of them. The table includes over 60,000 clones, about 85% detected once. This specimen was CD4+ or CD8+ T cells sorted from blood, taken in a trial of the OX40 agonist ivuxolimab. The sequence derives from an adult with an advanced solid tumor such as melanoma, head and neck, liver or kidney cancer. The chain has TRBV6-6 and TRBJ1-4; 7 nucleotides align to TRBD1. CDR3 bases: TGTGCCAGCAGCCTGGGACAGCTTAATGAAAAACTGTTTTTT. Translated, it gives CASSLGQLNEKLFF.